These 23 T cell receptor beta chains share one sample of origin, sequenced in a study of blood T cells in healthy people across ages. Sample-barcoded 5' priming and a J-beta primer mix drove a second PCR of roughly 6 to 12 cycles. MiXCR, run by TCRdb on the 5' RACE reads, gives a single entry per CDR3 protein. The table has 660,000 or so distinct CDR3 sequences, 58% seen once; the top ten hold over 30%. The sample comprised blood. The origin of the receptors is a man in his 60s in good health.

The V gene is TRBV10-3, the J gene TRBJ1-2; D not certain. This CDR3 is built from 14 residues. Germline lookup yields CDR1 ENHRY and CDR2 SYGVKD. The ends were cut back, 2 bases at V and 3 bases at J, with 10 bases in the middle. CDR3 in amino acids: CAISETGPYYGYTF. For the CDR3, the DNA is TGTGCCATCAGTGAGACCGGGCCCTACTATGGCTACACCTTC.

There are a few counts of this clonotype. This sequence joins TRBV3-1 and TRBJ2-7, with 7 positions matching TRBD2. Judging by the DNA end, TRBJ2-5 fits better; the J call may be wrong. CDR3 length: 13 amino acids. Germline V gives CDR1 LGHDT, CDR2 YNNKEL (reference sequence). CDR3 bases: TGTGCCAGCGCCGGTTCCGGGAGGGAGACCCAGTACTTC. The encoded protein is CASAGSGRETQYF.

Written as DNA, the CDR3 is TGCAGCGTTGACGGGTCGGGGACTAGCGGGGACCGCTCCTACAATGAGCAGTTCTTC. It translates to CSVDGSGTSGDRSYNEQFF. The V gene is TRBV29-1, the J gene TRBJ2-1; 13 bases are shared with TRBD2. Germline V gene data show CDR1 as SQVTM and CDR2 as ANQGSEA. The CDR3 runs 19 residues. Trimming cost V 3 bases and J 0 bases; bases outside gene matches: 11.

The CDR3 DNA reads TGTGCCAGCAGCCGACCCCCGGGTACAGGGTATGGCTACACCTTC. Residues: CASSRPPGTGYGYTF. V and J are TRBV6-5 and TRBJ1-2; the D gene is possibly TRBD1 (6 bases). From germline, CDR1 is MNHEY and CDR2 SVGAGI. The CDR3 covers 15 residues. V was clipped by 6 bases and J by 5 bases, with 19 bases between them.

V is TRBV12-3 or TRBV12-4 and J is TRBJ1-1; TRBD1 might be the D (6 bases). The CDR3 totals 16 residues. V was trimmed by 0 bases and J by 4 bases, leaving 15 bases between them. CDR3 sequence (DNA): TGTGCCAGCAGTTTAGCCCAAGGGGGGCTGGTCACTGAAGCTTTCTTT. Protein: CASSLAQGGLVTEAFF.

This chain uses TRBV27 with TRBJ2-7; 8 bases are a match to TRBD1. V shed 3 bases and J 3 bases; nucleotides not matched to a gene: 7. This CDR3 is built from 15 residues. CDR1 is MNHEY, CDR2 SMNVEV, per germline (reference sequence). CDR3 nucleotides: TGTGCCAGCAGTTTCAGGGGGCCGGGGGTCTACGAGCAGTACTTC. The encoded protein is CASSFRGPGVYEQYF.

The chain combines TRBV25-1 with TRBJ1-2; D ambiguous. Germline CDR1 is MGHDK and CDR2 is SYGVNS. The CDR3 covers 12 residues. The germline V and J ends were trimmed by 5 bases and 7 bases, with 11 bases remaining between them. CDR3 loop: CASSLRYSGYTF. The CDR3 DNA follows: TGTGCCAGCAGTCTGCGTTATAGTGGCTACACCTTC.

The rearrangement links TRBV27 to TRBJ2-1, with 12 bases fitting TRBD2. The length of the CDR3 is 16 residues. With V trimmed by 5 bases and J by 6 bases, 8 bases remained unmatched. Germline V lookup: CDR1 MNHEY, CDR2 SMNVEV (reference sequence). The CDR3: CASSRDLAGGINEQFF. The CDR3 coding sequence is TGTGCCAGCAGTCGAGACCTAGCGGGGGGGATCAATGAGCAGTTCTTC.

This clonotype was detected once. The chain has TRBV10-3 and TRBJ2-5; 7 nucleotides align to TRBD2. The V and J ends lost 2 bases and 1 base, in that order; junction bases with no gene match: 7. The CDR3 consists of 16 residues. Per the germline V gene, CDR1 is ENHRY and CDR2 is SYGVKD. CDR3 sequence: CAISEREAGSQETQYF. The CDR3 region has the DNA TGTGCCATCAGTGAGAGGGAAGCGGGGAGCCAAGAGACCCAGTACTTC.

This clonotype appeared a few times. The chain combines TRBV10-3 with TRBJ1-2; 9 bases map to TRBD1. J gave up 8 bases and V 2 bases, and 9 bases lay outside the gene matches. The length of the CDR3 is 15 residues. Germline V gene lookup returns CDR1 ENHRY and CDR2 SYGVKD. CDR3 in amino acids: CAISEGDRAGRGYTF. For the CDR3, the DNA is TGTGCCATCAGTGAGGGGGACAGGGCGGGTCGCGGCTACACCTTC.

CDR3 bases: TGTGCCAGCAGCATGGGACAGCTCGGCGACTATGGCTACACCTTC. This translates into CASSMGQLGDYGYTF. V is TRBV5-5 and J is TRBJ1-2, with 7 bases identical to TRBD1. The V gene end was trimmed by 4 bases and the J gene end by 3 bases; junction bases not matched to a gene: 9. Germline V gene lookup returns CDR1 SGHKS and CDR2 YYEKEE (reference sequence). The length of the CDR3 is 15 residues.

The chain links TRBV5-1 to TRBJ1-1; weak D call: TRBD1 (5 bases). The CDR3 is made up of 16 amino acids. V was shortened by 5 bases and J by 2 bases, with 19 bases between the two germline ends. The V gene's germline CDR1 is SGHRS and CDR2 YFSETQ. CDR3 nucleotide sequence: TGCGCCAGCAGGGGAGCGCGACCGGGGGGAAACACTGAAGCTTTCTTT. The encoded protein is CASRGARPGGNTEAFF. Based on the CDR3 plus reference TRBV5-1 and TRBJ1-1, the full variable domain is KAGVTQTPRYLIKTRGQQVTLSCSPISGHRSVSWYQQTPGQGLQFLFEYFSETQRNKGNFPGRFSGRQFSNSRSEMNVSTLELGDSALYLCASRGARPGGNTEAFFGQGTRLTVV.

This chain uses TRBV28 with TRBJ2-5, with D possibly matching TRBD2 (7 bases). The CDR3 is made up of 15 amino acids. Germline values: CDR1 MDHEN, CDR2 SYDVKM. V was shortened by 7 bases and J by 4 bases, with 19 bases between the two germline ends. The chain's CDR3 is CASTPERGGAETQYF. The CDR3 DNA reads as TGTGCCAGCACTCCGGAAAGGGGGGGGGCAGAGACCCAGTACTTC.

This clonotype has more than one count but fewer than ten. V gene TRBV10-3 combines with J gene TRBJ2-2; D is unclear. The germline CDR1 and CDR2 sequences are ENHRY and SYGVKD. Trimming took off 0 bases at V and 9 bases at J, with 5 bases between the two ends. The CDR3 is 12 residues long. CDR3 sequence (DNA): TGTGCCATCAGTGAGTCGAGGAGGGAGCTGTTTTTT. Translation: CAISESRRELFF.

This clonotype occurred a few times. CDR3 sequence: CSAPGQGTVEQYF. CDR3 sequence (DNA): TGCAGTGCTCCGGGACAGGGCACGGTCGAGCAGTACTTC. V gene TRBV20-1 combines with J gene TRBJ2-7, with 9 bases aligning to TRBD1. Losses at the gene ends were 5 bases for V and 6 bases for J; bases not matched to a gene: 8. This CDR3 is built from 13 residues. Germline V lookup: CDR1 DFQATT, CDR2 SNEGSKA (reference sequence).

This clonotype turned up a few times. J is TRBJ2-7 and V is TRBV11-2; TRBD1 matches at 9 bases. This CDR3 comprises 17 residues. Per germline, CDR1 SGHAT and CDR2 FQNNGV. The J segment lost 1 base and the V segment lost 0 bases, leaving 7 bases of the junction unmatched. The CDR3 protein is CASSLDEGQGFSYEQYF. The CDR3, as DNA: TGTGCCAGCAGCTTAGATGAGGGACAGGGTTTTTCCTACGAGCAGTACTTC. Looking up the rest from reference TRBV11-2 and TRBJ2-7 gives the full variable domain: EAGVAQSPRYKIIEKRQSVAFWCNPISGHATLYWYQQILGQGPKLLIQFQNNGVVDDSQLPKDRFSAERLKGVDSTLKIQPAKLEDSAVYLCASSLDEGQGFSYEQYFGPGTRLTVT.

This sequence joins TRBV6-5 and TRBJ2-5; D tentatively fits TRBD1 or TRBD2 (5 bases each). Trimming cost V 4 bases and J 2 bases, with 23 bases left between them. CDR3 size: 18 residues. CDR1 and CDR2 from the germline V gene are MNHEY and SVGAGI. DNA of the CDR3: TGTGCCAGCAGTTCTCCCCGTCTGGCCGGGACCGGTCAAGAGACCCAGTACTTC. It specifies CASSSPRLAGTGQETQYF.

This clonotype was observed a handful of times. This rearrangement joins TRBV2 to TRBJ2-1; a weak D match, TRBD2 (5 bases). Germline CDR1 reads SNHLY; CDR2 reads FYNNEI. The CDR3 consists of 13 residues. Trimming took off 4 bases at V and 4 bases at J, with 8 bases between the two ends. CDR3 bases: TGTGCCAGCAGTGCGTTAGCGTACAATGAGCAGTTCTTC. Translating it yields CASSALAYNEQFF.

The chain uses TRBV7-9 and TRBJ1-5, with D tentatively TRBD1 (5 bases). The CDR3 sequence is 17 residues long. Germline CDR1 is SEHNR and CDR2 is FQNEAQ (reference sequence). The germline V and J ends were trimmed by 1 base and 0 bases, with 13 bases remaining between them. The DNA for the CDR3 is TGTGCCAGCAGCTTAGGAGGCGGGGCTATTAGCAATCAGCCCCAGCATTTT. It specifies CASSLGGGAISNQPQHF.

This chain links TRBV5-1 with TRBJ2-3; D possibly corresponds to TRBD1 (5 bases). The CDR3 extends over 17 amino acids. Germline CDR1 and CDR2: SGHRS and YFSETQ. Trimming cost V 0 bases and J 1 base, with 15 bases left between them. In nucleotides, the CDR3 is TGCGCCAGCAGCTTGGCCGGGCCAGGGTGGGGCACAGATACGCAGTATTTT. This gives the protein CASSLAGPGWGTDTQYF.

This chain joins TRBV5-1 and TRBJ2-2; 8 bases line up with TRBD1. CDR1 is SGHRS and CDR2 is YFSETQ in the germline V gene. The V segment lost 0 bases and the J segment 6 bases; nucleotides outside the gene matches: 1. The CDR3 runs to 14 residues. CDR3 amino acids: CASSLEQGAGELFF. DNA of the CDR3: TGCGCCAGCAGCTTGGAACAGGGGGCCGGGGAGCTGTTTTTT. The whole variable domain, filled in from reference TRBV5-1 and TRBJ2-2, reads KAGVTQTPRYLIKTRGQQVTLSCSPISGHRSVSWYQQTPGQGLQFLFEYFSETQRNKGNFPGRFSGRQFSNSRSEMNVSTLELGDSALYLCASSLEQGAGELFFGEGSRLTVL.

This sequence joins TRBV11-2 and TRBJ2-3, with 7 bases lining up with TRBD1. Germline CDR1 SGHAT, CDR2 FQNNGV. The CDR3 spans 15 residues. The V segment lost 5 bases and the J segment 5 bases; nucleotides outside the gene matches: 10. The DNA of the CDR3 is TGTGCCAGCAGCCCCCGACAGGGTCGGGTAGATACGCAGTATTTT. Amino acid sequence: CASSPRQGRVDTQYF.

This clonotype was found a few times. DNA of the CDR3: TGCAGCGTTGTTGGCAACTACGAGCAGTACTTC. As protein: CSVVGNYEQYF. The chain combines TRBV29-1 with TRBJ2-7, with D hard to call. The CDR3 spans 11 residues. Deletions cut 4 bases from V and 3 bases from J, with 7 bases between. Germline lookup yields CDR1 SQVTM and CDR2 ANQGSEA.